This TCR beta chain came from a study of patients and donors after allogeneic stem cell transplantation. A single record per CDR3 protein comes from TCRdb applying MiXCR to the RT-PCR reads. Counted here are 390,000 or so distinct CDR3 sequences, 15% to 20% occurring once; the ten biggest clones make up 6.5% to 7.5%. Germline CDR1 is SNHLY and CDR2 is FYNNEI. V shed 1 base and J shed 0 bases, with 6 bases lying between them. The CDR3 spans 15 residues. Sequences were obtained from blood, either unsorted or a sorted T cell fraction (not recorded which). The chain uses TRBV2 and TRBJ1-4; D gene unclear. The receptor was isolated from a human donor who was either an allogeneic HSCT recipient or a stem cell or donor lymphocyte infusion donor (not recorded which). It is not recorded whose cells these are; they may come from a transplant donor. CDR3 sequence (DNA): TGTGCCAGCAGTGAAGGAAGTGCAACTAATGAAAAACTGTTTTTT. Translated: CASSEGSATNEKLFF.